Below are 9 T cell receptor beta chains sequenced from a single sample in a study of TIL therapy for anti-PD-1-resistant metastatic lung cancer. Indicated time point: pre-treatment sample, taken before nivolumab and TIL therapy. Tumor tissue came from excised metastases, mostly pleural nodules or supraclavicular lymph nodes. The immunoSEQ assay was v3. Produced via immunoSEQ multiplex PCR; TCRdb's table is partial and in-frame only. The sample comprises 95,000 or so clones, about two thirds of which are singletons, and roughly 9.7% rests with the top ten. The material was tumor tissue, obtained at baseline. The origin of the receptors is a person aged 30 to 80 with non-small cell lung cancer.

This clone has a single count. The chain links TRBV19 to TRBJ2-1; the D is unclear. Deletions cut 3 bases from V and 8 bases from J, with 23 bases between. The germline gives CDR1 LNHDA, CDR2 SQIVND (reference sequence). This CDR3 is built from 17 residues. The CDR3 here is CASSIFLDPRLGYEQFF. DNA for the CDR3: TGTGCCAGTAGTATTTTTCTTGACCCTCGGTTGGGATATGAGCAGTTCTTC.

The chain has TRBV19 and TRBJ2-1; D gene unclear. Germline CDR1 reads LNHDA; CDR2 reads SQIVND (reference sequence). This CDR3 has 12 residues. Trimming took off 3 bases at V and 8 bases at J, with 8 bases between the two ends. The chain's CDR3 is CASSIGRDEQFF. As DNA, the CDR3 is TGTGCCAGTAGTATCGGAAGGGATGAGCAGTTCTTC.

The V and J genes are TRBV11-1 and TRBJ1-2; no reliable D call. The germline V gene has CDR1 SGHAT and CDR2 FQDESV (reference sequence). CDR3 length: 15 residues. V lost 2 bases, J lost 4 bases, and 14 bases lay in between. In DNA, the CDR3 is TGTGCCAGCAGCTTACAACCCCGACCGGCCTATGGCTACACCTTC. This gives the protein CASSLQPRPAYGYTF.

The chain recombines TRBV4-1 with TRBJ2-1; a possible D gene is TRBD1 (6 bases). This CDR3 region has 16 residues. The V end lost 0 bases, the J end lost 0 bases, and 9 bases lay between the germline ends. Germline V gives CDR1 MGHRA, CDR2 YSYEKL. CDR3 amino acids: CASSQDGQSSYNEQFF. The CDR3 nucleotides read TGCGCCAGCAGCCAAGACGGACAGAGCTCCTACAATGAGCAGTTCTTC.

This clone turned up a few times. This chain connects TRBV24-1 to TRBJ2-5; no definite D call. Looked up from germline, CDR1 is KGHDR and CDR2 is SFDVKD. The CDR3 covers 11 residues. The ends were cut back, 6 bases at V and 5 bases at J, with 6 bases in the middle. The CDR3 sequence: CATSFSETQYF. CDR3 sequence (DNA): TGTGCCACCAGTTTCAGCGAGACCCAGTACTTC.

The chain recombines TRBV11-2 with TRBJ2-5; D is unclear. The CDR3 is made up of 11 amino acids. V lost 5 bases to trimming and J lost 1 base, with 2 bases between them. Germline-derived CDR1 and CDR2 are SGHAT and FQNNGV. The CDR3 DNA sequence: TGTGCCAGCAGCAGCCAAGAGACCCAGTACTTC. It codes for CASSSQETQYF. Using reference TRBV11-2 and TRBJ2-5 for the parts outside the CDR3, the full variable domain is EAGVAQSPRYKIIEKRQSVAFWCNPISGHATLYWYQQILGQGPKLLIQFQNNGVVDDSQLPKDRFSAERLKGVDSTLKIQPAKLEDSAVYLCASSSQETQYFGPGTRLLVL.

This clone has a handful of counts. This chain links TRBV19 with TRBJ1-5; unclear D gene. V lost 3 bases to trimming and J lost 4 bases, with 13 bases between them. The CDR3 covers 15 residues. Germline V gene lookup returns CDR1 LNHDA and CDR2 SQIVND (reference sequence). The CDR3 loop reads CASSIYGVGNQPQHF. CDR3 coding DNA: TGTGCCAGTAGTATTTACGGGGTAGGGAATCAGCCCCAGCATTTT.

This clone came up many times. The gene calls are TRBV29-1 and TRBJ1-5; 9 bases fit TRBD1. J gave up 1 base and V 8 bases, and 12 bases lay outside the gene matches. Germline V gives CDR1 SQVTM, CDR2 ANQGSEA. The CDR3 extends over 16 amino acids. The CDR3 loop reads CSTPGQGWVSNQPQHF. For the CDR3, the DNA is TGCAGCACCCCGGGACAGGGTTGGGTGAGCAATCAGCCCCAGCATTTT. Together with reference TRBV29-1 and TRBJ1-5, the CDR3 gives the full variable domain: SAVISQKPSRDICQRGTSLTIQCQVDSQVTMMFWYRQQPGQSLTLIATANQGSEATYESGFVIDKFPISRPNLTFSTLTVSNMSPEDSSIYLCSTPGQGWVSNQPQHFGDGTRLSIL.

The chain is built from TRBV18 and TRBJ2-7, with 8 bases matching TRBD1. CDR1 KGHSH and CDR2 LQKENI come from the germline V gene. This CDR3 is built from 16 residues. Trimming removed 1 base from V and 3 bases from J; junction bases left unmatched: 8. This chain's CDR3 is CASSPLEGQGGYEQYF. The CDR3 DNA reads as TGTGCCAGCTCACCACTTGAAGGACAGGGTGGCTACGAGCAGTACTTC.